These T cell receptor beta chains were read from a single sample in a study of shared clonotypes between healthy human individuals. The repertoire was sequenced with immunoSEQ multiplex PCR; TCRdb's copy has only in-frame clones and lacks some. The sample lists approximately 2.5 million clones; just over 90% were seen once. The sequenced sample consisted of naive CD4+ T cells sorted from blood. The receptors were sampled from a man aged 18 to 30 in good health. CDR3s include the opening cysteine and the closing phenylalanine or tryptophan. D genes are given only for firm matches. Clone size, where shown, is once, few, many, or a class for clones that have expanded.

>.|TRBV2|.|TRBJ2-7
TGTGCCAGCATCCGTGACTACTCCTACGAGCAGTACTTC
CASIRDYSYEQYF
>.|TRBV7-2|.|TRBJ1-1
TGTGCCAGCAGCCCGAGAGTAGCCACGAACACTGAAGCTTTCTTT
CASSPRVATNTEAFF
>.|TRBV14|.|TRBJ2-2
TGTGCCAGCAGCCAAGTTGGACAGCCCAACACCGGGGAGCTGTTTTTT
CASSQVGQPNTGELFF
>.|TRBV9|.|TRBJ2-7
TGTGCCAGCAGCGTCGGACTTGGGTCCGAGCAGTACTTC
CASSVGLGSEQYF
>.|TRBV7-2|.|TRBJ2-7
TGTGCCAGCAGCTTAGTGGGAGCAGGGTACGAGCAGTACTTC
CASSLVGAGYEQYF
>.|TRBV18|.|TRBJ2-7
TGTGCCAGCTCACCACGGGCCACAGATCTTGGCGAGCAGTACTTC
CASSPRATDLGEQYF
>.|TRBV7-2|.|TRBJ1-5
TGTGCCAGCAGCTTAGTCGGTCAGCCCCAGCATTTT
CASSLVGQPQHF
>.|TRBV5-1|.|TRBJ2-1
TGCGCCAGCAGCTTGGAGGGAAACCCCTCCTACAATGAGCAGTTCTTC
CASSLEGNPSYNEQFF
>.|TRBV6-1|.|TRBJ1-5
TGTGCCAGCAGGGCTGGAGGGCCCCAGCATTTT
CASRAGGPQHF
>.|TRBV6-6|TRBD1|TRBJ1-6
TGTGCCAGCACCTCGGACAGGGCGAGGGCACCCCTCCACTTT
CASTSDRARAPLHF
>.|TRBV4-1|.|TRBJ1-1
TGCGCCAGCAGCCGTACCACGGGGAACACTGAAGCTTTCTTT
CASSRTTGNTEAFF
>.|TRBV14|.|TRBJ2-2
TGTGCCAGCAGCCAAGAAAGGGGGAAGTTCACCGGGGAGCTGTTTTTT
CASSQERGKFTGELFF
>.|TRBV9|TRBD2|TRBJ2-1
TGTGCCAGCAGCGTAGTATGGGTAGCGGGGGCCCCTCGGCAGTTCTTC
CASSVVWVAGAPRQFF
>few|TRBV29-1|.|TRBJ1-2
TGCAGCGTTGATCGGGGGTTTATCTATGGCTACACCTTC
CSVDRGFIYGYTF
>.|TRBV19|.|TRBJ1-5
TGTGCCAGTAGTCTCGAGGGCAGGGGAATTCAGCCCCAGCATTTT
CASSLEGRGIQPQHF
>.|TRBV19|TRBD2|TRBJ2-1
TGTGCCAGTAGGCCTGGACTAGCGGTCCTTGATGAGCAGTTCTTC
CASRPGLAVLDEQFF
>.|TRBV19|.|TRBJ1-1
TGTGCCAGTAGTATACTCTGGCAGGGGACTGAAGCTTTCTTT
CASSILWQGTEAFF
>once|TRBV6-4|.|TRBJ2-3
TGTGCCAGCAGTGCGGGGGACGTTAGCACAGATACGCAGTATTTT
CASSAGDVSTDTQYF
>.|TRBV15|TRBD1|TRBJ1-2
TGTGCCACCAGCGGGCAGGGGGACTATGGCTACACCTTC
CATSGQGDYGYTF
>.|TRBV19|.|TRBJ1-1
TGTGCCAGTAGTAGGGGACGGAACACTGAAGCTTTCTTT
CASSRGRNTEAFF
>.|TRBV5-6|.|TRBJ1-1
TGTGCCAGCAGCTTGGCGGCAGCCATGAACACTGAAGCTTTCTTT
CASSLAAAMNTEAFF
>.|TRBV28|TRBD1|TRBJ2-1
TGTGCCAGCAGAATGAGTCAGGGGGATGCATACAATGAGCAGTTCTTC
CASRMSQGDAYNEQFF
>.|TRBV7-2|.|TRBJ2-1
TGTGCCAGCAGCTTATCTCCAGGGTCGAACAATGAGCAGTTCTTC
CASSLSPGSNNEQFF
>.|TRBV10-3|.|TRBJ2-1
TGTGCCACGGAAGAAACGGGGGAGCAGTTCTTC
CATEETGEQFF
>.|TRBV30|TRBD2|TRBJ2-1
TGTGCCTGGAGCGGAGGGAGGGCTAGCAATGAGCAGTTCTTC
CAWSGGRASNEQFF
>.|TRBV27|.|TRBJ1-2
TGTGCCACCATCATCAACAGGGTTAAGGATGGCTACACCTTC
CATIINRVKDGYTF
>.|TRBV6-1|.|TRBJ2-7
TGTGCCAGCAGTGGGCAGAGTCCCTACGAGCAGTACTTC
CASSGQSPYEQYF
>.|TRBV30|.|TRBJ1-2
TGTGCCTGGAGTGTTTGGGAAAGGTTGGGCTACACCTTC
CAWSVWERLGYTF
>.|TRBV4-3|.|TRBJ1-3
TGCGCCAGCAGCCAAGTCCCAGGCTCTGGAAACACCATATATTTT
CASSQVPGSGNTIYF